This TCR beta chain was observed in a study of blood T cell repertoires in COVID-19. Study background: Samples of COVID-19 (acute and convalescent) were obtained from the United States, Italy and Spain. T cells, B-cell-depleted T cells, or PBMCs supplied cDNA or gDNA.

Per the original methods: It was from reference gene primer amplification that nucleated cell counts were estimated. Sequencing was performed with immunoSEQ multiplex PCR; in TCRdb, only in-frame clones are kept and a portion is missing. From that table come the V and J calls and clone size; the DNA was used to work out D and trimming. Of around 250,000 clones listed, approximately 89% were seen once; the top ten hold around 4.6%. The CDR3 contains 15 residues. Germline CDR1 LGHNA, CDR2 YNFKEQ. V gave up 0 bases and J gave up 7 bases, with 15 bases separating them. This receptor was identified in a woman aged 40 to 50 who had recovered from COVID-19. The chain carries TRBV4-2 and TRBJ1-1, with D perhaps matching TRBD1 (5 bases). The sample comprised peripheral blood. The CDR3 region is CASSQEEGPDDEAFF. Here the CDR3 DNA reads TGTGCCAGCAGCCAAGAGGAGGGGCCGGATGATGAAGCTTTCTTT.